These 8 T cell receptor beta chains share one sample of origin, sequenced in a study of technical replicates of blood from several donors. Sequencing was performed with immunoSEQ multiplex PCR; in TCRdb, only in-frame clones are kept and a portion is missing. Of 65,000 to 90,000 clones in the sample, less than 99% were seen once. Material for sequencing was T cells isolated from PBMCs. These receptors were collected from a human donor in good health.

This chain connects TRBV5-1 to TRBJ1-5; no clear D gene. The CDR3 has 14 amino acids. Germline loops: CDR1 SGHRS, CDR2 YFSETQ. Trimming pared 5 bases from V and 5 bases from J, leaving 14 bases between. The CDR3 region has the DNA TGCGCCAGCAGATTTCCTACGCGGTATCAGCCCCAGCATTTT. It encodes CASRFPTRYQPQHF.

The rearrangement links TRBV19 to TRBJ1-5; 8 positions match TRBD1. Per the germline V gene, CDR1 is LNHDA and CDR2 is SQIVND (reference sequence). This CDR3 spans 13 amino acids. J gave up 6 bases and V 11 bases, and 9 bases lay outside the gene matches. Here the CDR3 reads CAVGQGWAQPQHF. CDR3 sequence (DNA): TGTGCCGTAGGACAGGGATGGGCTCAGCCCCAGCATTTT.

The rearrangement joins TRBV25-1 to TRBJ1-2, with 7 bases matching TRBD1. J gave up 0 bases and V 3 bases, and 7 bases lay outside the gene matches. Per germline, CDR1 MGHDK and CDR2 SYGVNS. The CDR3 covers 16 residues. DNA for the CDR3: TGTGCCAGCAGTGACAACGACAGGGCAGCTAACTATGGCTACACCTTC. It specifies CASSDNDRAANYGYTF.

The chain combines TRBV5-4 with TRBJ2-1; maybe TRBD2 (5 bases). The germline CDR1 and CDR2 sequences are SGHNT and YYREEE (reference sequence). This CDR3 contains 18 residues. The V end was cut by 1 base, the J end by 0 bases, with 17 bases between. For the CDR3, the DNA is TGTGCCAGCAGCTTGAAAGCGTTAGCGTTAAGCTCCTACAATGAGCAGTTCTTC. This translates into CASSLKALALSSYNEQFF.

This clone was seen just once. The gene calls are TRBV2 and TRBJ1-3; unclear D gene. V was pared by 6 bases and J by 0 bases, with 9 bases between. Germline-derived CDR1 and CDR2 are SNHLY and FYNNEI. The CDR3 is made up of 14 amino acids. The CDR3 loop is CASSIQSSGNTIYF. The CDR3 bases are TGTGCCAGCAGCATACAGAGCTCTGGAAACACCATATATTTT. The variable domain in full, completed from reference TRBV2 and TRBJ1-3, reads EPEVTQTPSHQVTQMGQEVILRCVPISNHLYFYWYRQILGQKVEFLVSFYNNEISEKSEIFDDQFSVERPDGSNFTLKIRSTKLEDSAMYFCASSIQSSGNTIYFGEGSWLTVV.

J is TRBJ2-1 and V is TRBV6-6; TRBD2 matches 10 bases. The CDR3 is made up of 15 amino acids. Looked up from germline, CDR1 is MNHNY and CDR2 is SVGAGI (reference sequence). The J segment lost 3 bases and the V segment lost 2 bases, leaving 1 base of the junction unmatched. The CDR3 DNA follows: TGTGCCAGCAGTTACGCTAGCGGGGGCTACAATGAGCAGTTCTTC. Translation gives CASSYASGGYNEQFF.

V and J are TRBV11-2 and TRBJ1-1; D uncertain. The CDR3 is 12 amino acids. The V gene's germline CDR1 is SGHAT and CDR2 FQNNGV. Trimming left V 7 bases short and J 5 bases short, with 11 bases between. DNA for the CDR3: TGTGCCAGCATTCGAGGTGAAACTGAAGCTTTCTTT. It codes for CASIRGETEAFF.

The V and J genes are TRBV7-9 and TRBJ2-7; 9 bases fit TRBD2. J was trimmed by 0 bases and V by 5 bases; bases with no gene match: 8. Germline lookup yields CDR1 SEHNR and CDR2 FQNEAQ (reference sequence). The CDR3 totals 16 residues. The CDR3 bases are TGTGCCAGCAGCCCGCTAGCGGGGAAGAGCTCCTACGAGCAGTACTTC. As protein: CASSPLAGKSSYEQYF.